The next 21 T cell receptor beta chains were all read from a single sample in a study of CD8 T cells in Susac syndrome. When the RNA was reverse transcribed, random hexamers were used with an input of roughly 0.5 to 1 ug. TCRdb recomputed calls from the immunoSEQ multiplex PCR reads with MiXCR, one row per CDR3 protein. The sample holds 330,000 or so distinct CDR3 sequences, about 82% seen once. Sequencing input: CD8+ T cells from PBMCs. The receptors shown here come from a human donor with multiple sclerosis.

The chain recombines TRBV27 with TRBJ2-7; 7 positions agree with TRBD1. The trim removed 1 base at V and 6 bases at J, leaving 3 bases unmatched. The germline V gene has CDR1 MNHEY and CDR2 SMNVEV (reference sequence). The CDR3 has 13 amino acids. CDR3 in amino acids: CASSLYDRAEQYF. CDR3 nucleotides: TGTGCCAGCAGTTTATATGACAGGGCCGAGCAGTACTTC.

This chain's CDR3 is CASSSTRTSFDEQYF. CDR3 in DNA: TGTGCCAGCAGCTCGACACGGACTAGCTTCGACGAGCAGTACTTC. The chain recombines TRBV28 with TRBJ2-7, with TRBD2 identical over 8 bases. The germline CDR1 and CDR2 sequences are MDHEN and SYDVKM. Germline trimming cut 6 bases from V and 5 bases from J; bases unmatched to any gene: 12. The CDR3 length is 15 residues.

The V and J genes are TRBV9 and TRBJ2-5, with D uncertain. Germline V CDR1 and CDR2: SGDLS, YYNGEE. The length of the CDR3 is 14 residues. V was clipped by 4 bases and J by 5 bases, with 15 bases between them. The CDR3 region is CASSLTTGPETQYF. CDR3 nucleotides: TGTGCCAGCAGCCTGACGACCGGGCCGGAGACCCAGTACTTC.

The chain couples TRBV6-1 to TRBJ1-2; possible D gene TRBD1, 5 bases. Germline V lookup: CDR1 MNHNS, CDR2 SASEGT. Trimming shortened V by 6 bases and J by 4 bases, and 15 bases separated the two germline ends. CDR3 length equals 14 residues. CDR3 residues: CASSTINGGYGYTF. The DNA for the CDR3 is TGTGCCAGCAGCACCATAAACGGGGGCTATGGCTACACCTTC.

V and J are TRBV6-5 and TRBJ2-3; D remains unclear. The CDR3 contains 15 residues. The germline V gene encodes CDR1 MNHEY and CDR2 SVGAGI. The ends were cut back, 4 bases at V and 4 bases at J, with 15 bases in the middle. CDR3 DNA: TGTGCCAGCAGTTCCCGTCCTGAGAGTCCAGATACGCAGTATTTT. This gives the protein CASSSRPESPDTQYF.

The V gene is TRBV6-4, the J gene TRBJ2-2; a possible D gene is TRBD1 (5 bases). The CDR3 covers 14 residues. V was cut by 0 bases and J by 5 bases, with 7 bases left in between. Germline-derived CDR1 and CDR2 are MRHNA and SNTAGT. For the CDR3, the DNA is TGTGCCAGCAGTGACTCTAGGGGAACCGGGGAGCTGTTTTTT. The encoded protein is CASSDSRGTGELFF.

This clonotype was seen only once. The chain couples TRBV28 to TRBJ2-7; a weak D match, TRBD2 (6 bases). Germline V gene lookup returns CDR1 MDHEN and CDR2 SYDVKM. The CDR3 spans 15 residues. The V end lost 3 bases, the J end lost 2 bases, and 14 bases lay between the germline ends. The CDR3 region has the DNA TGTGCCAGCAGTTTTGCCGGGAGTAGGACCTACGAGCAGTACTTC. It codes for CASSFAGSRTYEQYF.

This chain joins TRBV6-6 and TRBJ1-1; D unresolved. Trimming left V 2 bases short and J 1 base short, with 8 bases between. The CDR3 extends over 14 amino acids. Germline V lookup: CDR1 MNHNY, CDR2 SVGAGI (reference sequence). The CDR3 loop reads CASSYVAGNTEAFF. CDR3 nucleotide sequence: TGTGCCAGCAGTTACGTTGCAGGGAACACTGAAGCTTTCTTT.

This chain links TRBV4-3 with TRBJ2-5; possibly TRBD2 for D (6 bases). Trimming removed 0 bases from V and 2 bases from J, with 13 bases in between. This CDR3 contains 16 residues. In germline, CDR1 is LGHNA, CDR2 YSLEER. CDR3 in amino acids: CASSQDGGGQQETQYF. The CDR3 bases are TGCGCCAGCAGCCAAGATGGTGGAGGGCAGCAAGAGACCCAGTACTTC.

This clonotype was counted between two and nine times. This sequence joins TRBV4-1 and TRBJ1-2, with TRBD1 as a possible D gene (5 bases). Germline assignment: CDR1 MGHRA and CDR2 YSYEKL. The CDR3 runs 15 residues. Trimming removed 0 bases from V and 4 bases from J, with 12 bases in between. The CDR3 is CASSQEVQGSYGYTF. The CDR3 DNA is TGCGCCAGCAGCCAAGAGGTGCAGGGAAGCTATGGCTACACCTTC.

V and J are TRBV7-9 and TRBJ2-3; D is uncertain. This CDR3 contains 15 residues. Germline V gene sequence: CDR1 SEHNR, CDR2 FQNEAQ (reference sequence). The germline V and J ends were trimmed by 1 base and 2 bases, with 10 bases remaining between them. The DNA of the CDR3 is TGTGCCAGCAGCTTAGTATCCTCCCACACAGATACGCAGTATTTT. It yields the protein CASSLVSSHTDTQYF.

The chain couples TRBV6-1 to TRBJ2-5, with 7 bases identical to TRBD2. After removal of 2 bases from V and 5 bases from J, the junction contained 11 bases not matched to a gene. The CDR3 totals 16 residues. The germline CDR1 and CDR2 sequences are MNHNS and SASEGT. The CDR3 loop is CASSELGTPGGETQYF. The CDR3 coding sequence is TGTGCCAGCAGTGAACTAGGGACCCCGGGAGGTGAGACCCAGTACTTC.

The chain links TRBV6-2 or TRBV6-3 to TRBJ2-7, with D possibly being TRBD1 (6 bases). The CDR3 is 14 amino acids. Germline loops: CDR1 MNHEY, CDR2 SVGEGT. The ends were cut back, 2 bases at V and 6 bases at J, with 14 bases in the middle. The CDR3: CASSYTQGHSEQYF. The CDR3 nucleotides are TGTGCCAGCAGTTACACCCAGGGACACAGCGAGCAGTACTTC.

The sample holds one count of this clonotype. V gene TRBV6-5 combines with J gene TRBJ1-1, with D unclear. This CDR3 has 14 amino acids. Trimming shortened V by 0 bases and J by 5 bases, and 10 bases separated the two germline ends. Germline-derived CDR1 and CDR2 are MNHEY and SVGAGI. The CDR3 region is CASSYSDGMTEAFF. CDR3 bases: TGTGCCAGCAGTTACTCGGATGGGATGACTGAAGCTTTCTTT.

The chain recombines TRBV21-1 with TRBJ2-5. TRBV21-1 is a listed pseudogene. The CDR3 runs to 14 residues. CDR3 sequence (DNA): TGTGCCAGCAGCAAACCGGGCAGGAGAGAGACCCAGTACTTC. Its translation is CASSKPGRRETQYF.

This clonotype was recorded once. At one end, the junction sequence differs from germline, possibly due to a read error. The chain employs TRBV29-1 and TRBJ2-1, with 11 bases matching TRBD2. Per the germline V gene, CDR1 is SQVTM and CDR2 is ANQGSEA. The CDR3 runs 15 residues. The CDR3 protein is CSAERGLAVYSEQFF. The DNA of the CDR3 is TGCAGCGCTGAAAGGGGACTAGCGGTCTACAGTGAGCAGTTCTTC.

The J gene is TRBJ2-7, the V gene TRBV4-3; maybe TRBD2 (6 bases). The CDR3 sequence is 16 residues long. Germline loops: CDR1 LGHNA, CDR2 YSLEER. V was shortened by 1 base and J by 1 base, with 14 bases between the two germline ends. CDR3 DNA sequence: TGCGCCAGCAGCCAAGGACCCGGGACTGGTTCCTACGAGCAGTACTTC. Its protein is CASSQGPGTGSYEQYF.

The CDR3 nucleotides are TGTGCCAGCAGCTCTCGGCTAGTTCTTGGCAATGAGCAGTTCTTC. Translated, it gives CASSSRLVLGNEQFF. The chain joins TRBV7-9 to TRBJ2-1; D remains ambiguous. The length of the CDR3 is 15 residues. The germline CDR1 and CDR2 sequences are SEHNR and FQNEAQ (reference sequence). V gave up 4 bases and J gave up 6 bases, with 16 bases separating them.

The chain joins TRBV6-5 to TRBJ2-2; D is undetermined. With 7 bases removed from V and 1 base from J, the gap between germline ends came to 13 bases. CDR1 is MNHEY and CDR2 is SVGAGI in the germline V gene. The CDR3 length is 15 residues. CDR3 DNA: TGTGCCAGCACCCCGGGTCCGCGGAACACCGGGGAGCTGTTTTTT. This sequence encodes CASTPGPRNTGELFF.

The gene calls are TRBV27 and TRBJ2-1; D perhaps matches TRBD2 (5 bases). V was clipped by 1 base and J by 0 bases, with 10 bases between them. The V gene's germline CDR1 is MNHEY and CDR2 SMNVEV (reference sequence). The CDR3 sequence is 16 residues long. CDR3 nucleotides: TGTGCCAGCAGTTTATTCAGCGGCAGCTCCTACAATGAGCAGTTCTTC. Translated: CASSLFSGSSYNEQFF.

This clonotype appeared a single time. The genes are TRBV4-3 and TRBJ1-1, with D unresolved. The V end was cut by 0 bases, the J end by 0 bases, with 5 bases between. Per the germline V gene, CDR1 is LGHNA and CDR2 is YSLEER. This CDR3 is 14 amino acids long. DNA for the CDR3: TGCGCCAGCAGCCAAGACTGGATGAACACTGAAGCTTTCTTT. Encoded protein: CASSQDWMNTEAFF.